These T cell receptor beta chains were read from a single sample in a study of technical replicates of blood from a handful of donors. The table came from immunoSEQ multiplex PCR; TCRdb's copy has only in-frame clones and leaves some out. The sample lists about 67,000 clones, approximately 97% occurring once. Sequencing used T cells isolated from PBMCs. These receptors were collected from a human donor in good health. CDR3s include the opening cysteine and the closing phenylalanine or tryptophan. Fields, in order: V gene, J gene, D gene, CDR3 protein, CDR3 DNA. A D gene is named only where the DNA matches it firmly.

V: TRBV5-5
J: TRBJ1-1
D: TRBD1
CDR3: CASSGQGAPTEAFF
DNA: TGTGCCAGCAGCGGACAGGGGGCGCCCACTGAAGCTTTCTTT

V: TRBV4-1
J: TRBJ1-1
D: .
CDR3: CASSQGGGGNTEAFF
DNA: TGCGCCAGCAGCCAAGGGGGAGGGGGGAACACTGAAGCTTTCTTT

V: TRBV7-3
J: TRBJ2-7
D: .
CDR3: CASSPGGQYTDEQYF
DNA: TGTGCCAGCAGCCCCGGGGGACAGTATACTGACGAGCAGTACTTC

V: TRBV6-1
J: TRBJ1-2
D: TRBD1
CDR3: CASSEKGQGADGYTF
DNA: TGTGCCAGCAGTGAAAAGGGACAGGGGGCGGACGGCTACACCTTC

V: TRBV10-3
J: TRBJ2-1
D: TRBD1
CDR3: CAISAQGDVYNEQFF
DNA: TGTGCCATCAGTGCTCAGGGGGATGTCTACAATGAGCAGTTCTTC

V: TRBV7-2
J: TRBJ2-7
D: .
CDR3: CASSLSESSYEQYF
DNA: TGTGCCAGCAGCTTAAGTGAGAGCTCCTACGAGCAGTACTTC

V: TRBV5-6
J: TRBJ1-4
D: .
CDR3: CASSFLTANEKLFF
DNA: TGTGCCAGCAGCTTTCTTACGGCTAATGAAAAACTGTTTTTT

V: TRBV4-3
J: TRBJ2-3
D: TRBD1
CDR3: CASSQEDRATDTQYF
DNA: TGCGCCAGCAGCCAAGAGGACAGGGCTACAGATACGCAGTATTTT

V: TRBV5-4
J: TRBJ2-7
D: .
CDR3: CASSSPNSLYEQYF
DNA: TGTGCCAGCAGCTCGCCAAACAGCCTTTACGAGCAGTACTTC

V: TRBV19
J: TRBJ1-1
D: .
CDR3: CATARGEETEAFF
DNA: TGTGCCACCGCCCGGGGTGAGGAGACTGAAGCTTTCTTT

V: TRBV5-1
J: TRBJ2-3
D: .
CDR3: CASSLVFAQDTQYF
DNA: TGCGCCAGCAGCTTGGTGTTTGCGCAAGATACGCAGTATTTT

V: TRBV7-9
J: TRBJ2-2
D: TRBD2
CDR3: CASTGTSGTNTGELFF
DNA: TGTGCCAGTACCGGGACTAGCGGTACGAACACCGGGGAGCTGTTTTTT

V: TRBV4-1
J: TRBJ2-7
D: TRBD2
CDR3: CASSPREGRVYEQYF
DNA: TGCGCCAGCAGCCCTCGGGAGGGCCGGGTGTACGAGCAGTACTTC